This TCR beta chain was recovered during a study of molecular identifiers for immune sequencing clone quantification. TCRdb called the PCR reads again in MiXCR, with one record for every CDR3 protein. Found here are approximately 590,000 distinct CDR3 sequences, around 25% of them singletons; the top ten hold about 0.84%. The ends were cut back, 4 bases at V and 2 bases at J, with 13 bases in the middle. The CDR3 totals 14 residues. Looked up from germline, CDR1 is SGHRS and CDR2 is YFSETQ. In its sample, this clonotype was seen many times. The chain links TRBV5-1 to TRBJ2-7; D is perhaps TRBD1 (5 bases). What was sequenced was naive CD8+ T cells from blood, with Jurkat cell RNA spiked in. The subset is: FACS-sorted CD8+CD4-CCR7+CD45RA+ naive T cells. The TCR was taken from a human donor in good health. Some libraries in this study had Jurkat cell RNA spiked in. The CDR3 protein is CASSGADSTYEQYF. The CDR3 DNA sequence: TGCGCCAGCAGCGGGGCCGACAGCACCTACGAGCAGTACTTC.